What follows are 7 T cell receptor beta chains derived from one specimen sequenced in a study of blood T cell repertoires in COVID-19. Repertoires were generated with immunoSEQ multiplex PCR, while TCRdb's copy carries only in-frame clones and drops some. In the table there are a few hundred thousand clones, approximately 81% of which are singletons. The specimen was PBMCs or T cells enriched from blood (not recorded which). All receptors come from a woman in her forties or fifties who had been exposed to COVID-19.

V and J are TRBV2 and TRBJ1-2, with TRBD1 matching over 9 bases. The CDR3 totals 14 residues. Unmatched junction bases numbered 5, after V lost 6 bases and J lost 3 bases. From germline, CDR1 is SNHLY and CDR2 FYNNEI. CDR3 coding DNA: TGTGCCAGCAGAGCCCGGACAGGGGACTATGGCTACACCTTC. It specifies CASRARTGDYGYTF.

The gene calls are TRBV28 and TRBJ1-1; no firm D call. CDR1 is MDHEN and CDR2 is SYDVKM in the germline V gene. V gave up 6 bases and J gave up 1 base, with 12 bases separating them. The CDR3 is 14 residues long. For the CDR3, the DNA is TGTGCCAGCAGATTAAGACGGGGGAACACTGAAGCTTTCTTT. Its translation is CASRLRRGNTEAFF.

The chain is built from TRBV19 and TRBJ1-1; no definite D call. CDR3 length: 13 amino acids. Germline CDR1 is LNHDA and CDR2 is SQIVND (reference sequence). The CDR3 DNA reads as TGTATTACGGCGTCGAGGGTGGGCACTGAAGCTTTCTTT. Residues: CITASRVGTEAFF.

The genes are TRBV7-8 and TRBJ1-2; D possibly corresponds to TRBD1 (6 bases). Trimming shortened V by 3 bases and J by 7 bases, and 18 bases separated the two germline ends. Per the germline V gene, CDR1 is SGHVS and CDR2 is FQNEAQ. The length of the CDR3 is 15 residues. This chain's CDR3 is CASSLSTRGSIGYTF. The CDR3 nucleotides are TGTGCCAGCAGCTTGTCTACCAGGGGTTCAATTGGCTACACCTTC.

The rearrangement uses TRBV9 and TRBJ1-5; 12 nucleotides line up with TRBD1. Germline V CDR1 and CDR2: SGDLS, YYNGEE. With 3 bases clipped from V and 6 bases from J, the junction kept 4 bases outside the gene matches. The CDR3 has 15 amino acids. The CDR3 spells CASSEGQGAGQPQHF. The CDR3 DNA sequence: TGTGCCAGCAGCGAGGGACAGGGGGCAGGTCAGCCCCAGCATTTT.

The gene calls are TRBV5-1 and TRBJ1-2; no definite D call. The CDR3 contains 13 residues. Trimming removed 3 bases from V and 8 bases from J, with 14 bases in between. Germline V CDR1 and CDR2: SGHRS, YFSETQ. The chain's CDR3 is CASSSTSLQGYTF. CDR3 nucleotides: TGCGCCAGCAGCTCCACCAGTCTTCAGGGCTACACCTTC.

V usage is TRBV4-3 and J usage is TRBJ1-6; a weak D match, TRBD1 (6 bases). From germline, CDR1 is LGHNA and CDR2 YSLEER. The V end lost 0 bases, the J end lost 1 base, and 10 bases lay between the germline ends. CDR3 size: 17 residues. The CDR3: CASSQDRGSSYNSPLHF. CDR3 bases: TGCGCCAGCAGCCAAGACAGGGGATCGTCCTATAATTCACCCCTCCACTTT.